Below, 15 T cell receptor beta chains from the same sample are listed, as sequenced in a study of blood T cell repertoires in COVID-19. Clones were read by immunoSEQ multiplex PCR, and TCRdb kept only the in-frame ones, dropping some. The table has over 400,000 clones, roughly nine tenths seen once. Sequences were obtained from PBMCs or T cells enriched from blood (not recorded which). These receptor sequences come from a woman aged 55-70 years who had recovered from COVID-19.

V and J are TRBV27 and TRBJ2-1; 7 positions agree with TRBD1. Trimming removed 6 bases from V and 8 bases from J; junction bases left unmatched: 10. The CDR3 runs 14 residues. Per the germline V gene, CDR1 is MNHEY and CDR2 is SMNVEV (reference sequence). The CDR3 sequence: CASRPRQGSDEQFF. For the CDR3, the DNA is TGTGCCAGCAGACCGCGACAGGGATCCGATGAGCAGTTCTTC.

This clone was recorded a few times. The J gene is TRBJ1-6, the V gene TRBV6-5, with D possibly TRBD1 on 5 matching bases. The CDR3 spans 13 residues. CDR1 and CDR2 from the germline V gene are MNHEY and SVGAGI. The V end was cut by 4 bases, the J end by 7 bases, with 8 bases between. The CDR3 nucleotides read TGTGCCAGCAGTTTGGGGCCCAATTCACCCCTCCACTTT. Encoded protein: CASSLGPNSPLHF.

The CDR3 region is CASSEIVRDRAYNEQFF. CDR3 bases: TGTGCCAGCAGTGAAATTGTTCGGGACAGGGCCTACAATGAGCAGTTCTTC. V gene TRBV2 combines with J gene TRBJ2-1, with TRBD1 matching over 9 bases. CDR3 length equals 17 residues. The trim removed 2 bases at V and 2 bases at J, leaving 7 bases unmatched. CDR1 is SNHLY, CDR2 FYNNEI, per germline.

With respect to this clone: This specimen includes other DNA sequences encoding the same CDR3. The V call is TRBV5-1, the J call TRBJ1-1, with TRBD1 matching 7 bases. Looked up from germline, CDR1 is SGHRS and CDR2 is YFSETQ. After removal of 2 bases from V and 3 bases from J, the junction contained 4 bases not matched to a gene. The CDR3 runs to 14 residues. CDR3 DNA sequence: TGCGCCAGCAGCTTTAAGGGGGCGGACACTGAAGCTTTCTTT. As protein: CASSFKGADTEAFF.

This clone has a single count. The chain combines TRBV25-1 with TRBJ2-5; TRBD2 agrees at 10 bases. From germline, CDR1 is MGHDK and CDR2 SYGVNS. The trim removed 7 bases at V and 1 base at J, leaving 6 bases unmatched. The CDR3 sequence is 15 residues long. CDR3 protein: CASIFSGGVQETQYF. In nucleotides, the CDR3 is TGTGCCAGCATATTCAGCGGGGGGGTCCAAGAGACCCAGTACTTC.

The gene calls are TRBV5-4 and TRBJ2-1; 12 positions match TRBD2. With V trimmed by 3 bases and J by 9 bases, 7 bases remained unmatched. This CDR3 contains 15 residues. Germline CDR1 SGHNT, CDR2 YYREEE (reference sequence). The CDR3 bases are TGTGCCAGCAGCTCCCTAGCGGGGGGGCTAGGTGAGCAGTTCTTC. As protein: CASSSLAGGLGEQFF.

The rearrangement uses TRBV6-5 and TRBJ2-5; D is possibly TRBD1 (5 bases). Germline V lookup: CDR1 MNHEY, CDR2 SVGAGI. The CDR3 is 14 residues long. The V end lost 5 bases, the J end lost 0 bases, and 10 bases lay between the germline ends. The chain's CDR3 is CASSPTVNQETQYF. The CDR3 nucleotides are TGTGCCAGCAGTCCGACAGTCAACCAAGAGACCCAGTACTTC.

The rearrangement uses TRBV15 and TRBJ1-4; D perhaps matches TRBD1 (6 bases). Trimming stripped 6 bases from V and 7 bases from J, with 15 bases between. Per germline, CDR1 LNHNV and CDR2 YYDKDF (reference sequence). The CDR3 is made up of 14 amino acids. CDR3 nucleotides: TGTGCCACCAGAACAGGGTTACTGAGTGAAAAACTGTTTTTT. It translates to CATRTGLLSEKLFF.

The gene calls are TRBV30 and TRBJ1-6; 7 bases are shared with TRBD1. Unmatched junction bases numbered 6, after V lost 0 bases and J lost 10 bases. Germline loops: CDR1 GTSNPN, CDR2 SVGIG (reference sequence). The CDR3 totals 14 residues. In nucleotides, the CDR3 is TGTGCCTGGAGTGTGTCAGGGGGTCGGTCACCCCTCCACTTT. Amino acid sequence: CAWSVSGGRSPLHF.

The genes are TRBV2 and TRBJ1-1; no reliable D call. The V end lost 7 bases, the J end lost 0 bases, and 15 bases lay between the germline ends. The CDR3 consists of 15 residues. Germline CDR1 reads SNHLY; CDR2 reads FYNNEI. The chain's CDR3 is CASKGLGELNTEAFF. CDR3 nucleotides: TGTGCCAGCAAGGGTCTGGGAGAACTGAACACTGAAGCTTTCTTT.

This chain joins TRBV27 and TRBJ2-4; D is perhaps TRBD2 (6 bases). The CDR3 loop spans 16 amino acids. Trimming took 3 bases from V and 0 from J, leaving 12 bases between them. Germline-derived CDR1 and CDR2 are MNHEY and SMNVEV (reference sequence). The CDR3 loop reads CASSFFGGLAKNIQYF. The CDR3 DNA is TGTGCCAGCAGTTTTTTCGGGGGATTAGCCAAAAACATTCAGTACTTC.

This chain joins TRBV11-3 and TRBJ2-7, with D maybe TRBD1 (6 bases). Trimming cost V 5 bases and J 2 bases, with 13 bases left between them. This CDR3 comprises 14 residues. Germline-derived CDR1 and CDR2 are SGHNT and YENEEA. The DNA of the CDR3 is TGTGCCAGCAGCGTTGGGGGCAGCACCTACGAGCAGTACTTC. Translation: CASSVGGSTYEQYF.

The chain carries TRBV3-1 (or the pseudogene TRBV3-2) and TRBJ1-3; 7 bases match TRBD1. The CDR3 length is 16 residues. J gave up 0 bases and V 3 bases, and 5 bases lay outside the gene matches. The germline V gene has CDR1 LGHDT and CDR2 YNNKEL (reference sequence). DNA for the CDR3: TGTGCCAGCAGCCACCATGGGACAGACTCTGGAAACACCATATATTTT. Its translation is CASSHHGTDSGNTIYF.

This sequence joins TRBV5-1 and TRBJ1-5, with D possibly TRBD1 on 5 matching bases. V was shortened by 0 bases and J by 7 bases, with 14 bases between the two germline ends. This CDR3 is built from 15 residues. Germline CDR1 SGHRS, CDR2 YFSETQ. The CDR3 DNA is TGCGCCAGCAGCTTGGAGGCAGGGAAAGGACAGCCCCAGCATTTT. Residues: CASSLEAGKGQPQHF.

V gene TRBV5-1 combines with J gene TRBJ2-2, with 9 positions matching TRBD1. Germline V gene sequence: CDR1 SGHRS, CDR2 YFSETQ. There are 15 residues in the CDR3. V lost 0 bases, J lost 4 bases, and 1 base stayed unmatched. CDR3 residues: CASSLDRGPTGELFF. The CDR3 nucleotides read TGCGCCAGCAGCTTGGACAGGGGGCCCACCGGGGAGCTGTTTTTT.